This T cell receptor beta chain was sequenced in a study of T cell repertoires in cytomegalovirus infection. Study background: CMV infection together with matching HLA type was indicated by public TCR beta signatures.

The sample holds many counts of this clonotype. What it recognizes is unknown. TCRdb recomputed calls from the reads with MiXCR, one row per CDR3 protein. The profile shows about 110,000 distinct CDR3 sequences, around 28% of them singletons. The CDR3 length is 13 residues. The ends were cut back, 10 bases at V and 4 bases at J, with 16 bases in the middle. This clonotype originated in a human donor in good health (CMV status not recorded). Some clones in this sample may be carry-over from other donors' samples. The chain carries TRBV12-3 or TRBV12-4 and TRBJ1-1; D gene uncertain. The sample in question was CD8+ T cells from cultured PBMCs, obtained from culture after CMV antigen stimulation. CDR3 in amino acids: CATQTLTGTEAFF. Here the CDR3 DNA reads TGTGCCACCCAAACCCTCACGGGCACTGAAGCTTTCTTT.